This TCR beta chain was profiled in a study of molecular identifiers for immune sequencing clone quantification. Points from the study as a whole: Barcode collisions between identical TCR molecules could shrink estimates of highly expanded clone sizes. Spiked Jurkat TCR RNA equivalent to one cell was reportedly detectable in about a million naive cells.

This clonotype was counted at least ten times. Its antigen is unknown. Sorted cells numbering 20,000 to 1,000,000, with 10%, 30% or 50% RNA, yielded the naive CD8 libraries. With listed TCR primers and previously described methods, bulk TCR libraries were prepared. TCRdb redid the calling of the PCR reads with MiXCR, one entry per CDR3 protein. The data contain more than 300,000 distinct CDR3 sequences, around 21% of them singletons. The germline V and J ends were trimmed by 1 base and 5 bases, with 12 bases remaining between them. The CDR3 runs 15 residues. Looked up from germline, CDR1 is SEHNR and CDR2 is FQNEAQ (reference sequence).

The chain joins TRBV7-9 to TRBJ2-1; a possible D gene is TRBD2 (6 bases). The receptor's source is a human donor in good health. Some libraries in this study had Jurkat cell RNA spiked in. The specimen sequenced was naive CD8+ T cells from blood, with Jurkat cell RNA spiked in. The subset: FACS-sorted CD8+CD4-CCR7+CD45RA+ naive T cells. CDR3 nucleotide sequence: TGTGCCAGCAGCTTAGGGGCTAGCGCCCACAATGAGCAGTTCTTC. Protein product: CASSLGASAHNEQFF.